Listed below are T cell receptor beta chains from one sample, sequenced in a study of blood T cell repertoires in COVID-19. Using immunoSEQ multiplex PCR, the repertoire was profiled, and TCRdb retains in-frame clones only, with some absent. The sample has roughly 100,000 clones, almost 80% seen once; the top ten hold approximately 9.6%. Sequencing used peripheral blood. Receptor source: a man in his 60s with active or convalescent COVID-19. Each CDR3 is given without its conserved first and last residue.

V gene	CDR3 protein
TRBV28	ASSSGPMAPQH
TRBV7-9	ASSLGGGVDTEAF
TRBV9	ASSQFDRGGYT
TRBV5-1	ASSLGGYQETQY
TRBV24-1	ATSGPGVNTGELF
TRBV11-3	ASSSNRDKPDTQY
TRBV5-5	ASSWIGDEQF
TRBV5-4	ASSLLAGGGNEQF
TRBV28	ASSPSGTGRKTQY
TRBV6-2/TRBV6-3	ASSYQQGPYNEQF
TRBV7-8	ASSFATGDTEAF
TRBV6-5	ASSYDGRLGDTQY
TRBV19	ASSIGVSGELF
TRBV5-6	ASSQELARGQY
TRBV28	ASSLGTGTYNYGYT
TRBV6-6	ASSYGTGELNEQY
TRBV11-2	ASSPSGVGYGYT
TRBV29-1	SVKGGANTGELF
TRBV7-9	ASSLGGQGHQPQH
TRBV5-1	ASSLGRPSTDTQY
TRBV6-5	ASNTGKGAF
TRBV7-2	ASSLDVAGARDTQY
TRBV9	ASSVGLAANTGELF
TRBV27	ASSSGTGYNEQF
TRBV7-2	ASSSSGLAGLETQY
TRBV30	AWCYRDSNSPLH
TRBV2	ASSEGEAYNEQF
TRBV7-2	ASSSRTTSPLH
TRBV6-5	ASSGAANTGELF
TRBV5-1	ASSLGVDRPYSYEQY
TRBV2	ASTSGGVGQPQH
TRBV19	ASSVTGPLTGELF
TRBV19	ASRTGAGVYGYT
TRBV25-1	ASSGPYSETQY
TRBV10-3	AITETSSYNEQF
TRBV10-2	ASSESVSTDTQY
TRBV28	ASTPGQGVYEQY